The entry that follows covers one T cell receptor (beta chain) sequence. Trimming removed 5 bases from V and 7 bases from J; junction bases left unmatched: 4. The germline V gene has CDR1 SGHTA and CDR2 FQGTGA. The CDR3 consists of 13 residues. 13 Jbeta primers and 60 Vbeta primers were used for the PCR. The table came from immunoSEQ multiplex PCR; TCRdb's copy has only in-frame clones and leaves some out. The sample comprises some 150,000 clones, roughly 80% of which are singletons, and around 3.2% rests with the top ten. The sample originates from a study of cytomegalovirus exposure and HLA in healthy donors.

The chain carries TRBV7-3 and TRBJ2-2, with 7 bases matching TRBD1. This TCR was recovered from a female donor in good health and CMV-seronegative. What was sequenced was PBMCs. CDR3 DNA sequence: TGTGCCAGCAGCATCGGACAGGTCGGGGAGCTGTTTTTT. The encoded protein is CASSIGQVGELFF.